What follows describes a single T cell receptor (beta chain). TCRdb called the 5' RACE reads again in MiXCR, with one record for every CDR3 protein. Here the sample spans around 250,000 distinct CDR3 sequences, roughly 17% being singletons. The data originate from a study of T-cell memory formation after mild COVID-19. This sequence was found in a man younger than 35 who had mild COVID-19 (a few samples of this study predate the infection). Cell type and time point are not known. Sequenced: PBMCs or a T cell subset sorted from them (not recorded which).

The CDR3 region has the DNA TGTGCCAGCAGTTACTGGCAGGGAAGTGAAAAACTGTTTTTT. Protein sequence: CASSYWQGSEKLFF. The V call is TRBV6-5, the J call TRBJ1-4; D perhaps matches TRBD1 (5 bases). Trimming took 1 base from V and 7 from J, leaving 10 bases between them. The CDR3 loop spans 14 amino acids. CDR1 is MNHEY, CDR2 SVGAGI, per germline.